The rows below give T cell receptor beta chains drawn from one sample of a study of OX40 agonist ivuxolimab in advanced cancers. Repertoires were generated with immunoSEQ multiplex PCR, while TCRdb's copy carries only in-frame clones and drops some. The table shows about 6,500 clones, with 69% occurring only once. Sequencing used CD4+ or CD8+ T cells sorted from blood, obtained in a trial of the OX40 agonist ivuxolimab. These receptors all stem from an adult with an advanced solid tumor such as melanoma, head and neck, liver or kidney cancer. The CDR3 runs from the conserved cysteine through the conserved F or W. The D gene is left open where the match is weak. Clone size is not always given. Where it is, it says once, few, many or a class for expanded clones.

.,TRBV30,few,TRBJ1-2,CAWSGQRNYGYTF,TGTGCCTGGAGTGGCCAGCGGAACTATGGCTACACCTTC
TRBD1,TRBV7-9,.,TRBJ2-7,CASSATGSFYEQYF,TGTGCCAGCAGCGCGACAGGGAGCTTCTACGAGCAGTACTTC
.,TRBV4-3,.,TRBJ2-7,CASSQDKGADEQYF,TGCGCCAGCAGCCAAGATAAAGGGGCCGACGAGCAGTACTTC
.,TRBV7-2,.,TRBJ2-7,CASSLSLYEQYF,TGTGCCAGCAGCTTAAGTCTCTACGAGCAGTACTTC
.,TRBV4-2,.,TRBJ2-7,CANSQDLDSSYEQYF,TGTGCCAACAGCCAAGATCTGGACAGCTCCTACGAGCAGTACTTC
.,TRBV7-9,.,TRBJ2-1,CASSLARVGGNEQFF,TGTGCCAGCAGCTTAGCGCGGGTTGGGGGCAATGAGCAGTTCTTC
TRBD2,TRBV6-1,.,TRBJ2-4,CASSASSGLAKNIQYF,TGTGCCAGCAGTGCATCTAGCGGCCTAGCCAAAAACATTCAGTACTTC
.,TRBV7-8,.,TRBJ2-7,CASSLVDGTYEQYF,TGTGCCAGCAGCTTAGTTGACGGGACCTACGAGCAGTACTTC
TRBD2,TRBV5-1,once,TRBJ2-5,CASSPEESSGRGPQETQYF,TGCGCCAGCAGCCCGGAGGAGTCTAGCGGGAGGGGGCCCCAAGAGACCCAGTACTTC
.,TRBV19,.,TRBJ2-1,CASSIHNNEQFF,TGTGCCAGTAGTATTCACAACAATGAGCAGTTCTTC
.,TRBV7-9,few,TRBJ1-2,CASSLVGGPDWGYTF,TGTGCCAGCAGCTTAGTCGGGGGTCCGGATTGGGGCTACACCTTC
TRBD1,TRBV5-1,.,TRBJ2-7,CATCDGTGWDEQYF,TGCGCCACCTGTGACGGGACAGGATGGGACGAGCAGTACTTC
.,TRBV4-2,.,TRBJ2-1,CASSQGSYNEQFF,TGTGCCAGCAGCCAGGGTTCCTACAATGAGCAGTTCTTC
TRBD1,TRBV5-1,.,TRBJ2-7,CASSPDRDDEQYF,TGCGCCAGCAGCCCCGACAGGGACGACGAGCAGTACTTC
TRBD2,TRBV4-1,few,TRBJ2-1,CASSHAGTSGNHEQFF,TGCGCCAGCAGCCACGCCGGGACTAGCGGGAACCATGAGCAGTTCTTC
.,TRBV5-1,once,TRBJ1-2,CASSLDDGENGYTF,TGCGCCAGCAGCTTGGACGACGGTGAGAATGGCTACACCTTC